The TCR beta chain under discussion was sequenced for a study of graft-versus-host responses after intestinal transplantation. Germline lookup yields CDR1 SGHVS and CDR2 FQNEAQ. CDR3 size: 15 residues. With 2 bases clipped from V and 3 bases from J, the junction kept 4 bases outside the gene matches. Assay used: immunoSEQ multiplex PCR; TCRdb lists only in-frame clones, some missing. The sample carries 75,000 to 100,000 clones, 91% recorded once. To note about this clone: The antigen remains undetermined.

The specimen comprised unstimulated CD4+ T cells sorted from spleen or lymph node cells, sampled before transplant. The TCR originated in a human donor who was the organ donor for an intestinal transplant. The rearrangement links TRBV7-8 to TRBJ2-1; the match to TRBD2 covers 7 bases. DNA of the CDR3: TGTGCCAGCAGCTTATCCCCTAGCGGCTACAATGAGCAGTTCTTC. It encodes CASSLSPSGYNEQFF.